These T cell receptor beta chains were read from a single sample in a study of cytomegalovirus exposure and HLA in healthy donors. Some clones are missing from TCRdb's copy, which holds only in-frame ones; the method was immunoSEQ multiplex PCR. The sample yields 150,000 to 160,000 clones, approximately 84% seen once. The sequenced sample was PBMCs. Receptors were obtained from a woman aged 18-35 years in good health and CMV-seronegative. CDR3s include the opening cysteine and the closing phenylalanine or tryptophan.

TRBV5-5 CASSFQTGFSSYEQYF
TRBV19 CASSSGQGVTDTQYF
TRBV28 CASRRTGEKLFF
TRBV2 CASSVEGSRRGTQYF
TRBV11-2 CASSQGQQETQYF
TRBV7-6 CASSADSAGELFF
TRBV5-8 CASSWGQTTTNEKLFF
TRBV7-8 CASSRGGREDEQYF
TRBV13 CASSGGQITEAFF
TRBV7-9 CASSYRASNSPLHF
TRBV10-1 CASSDGLAGGGTDTQYF
TRBV29-1 CSVGTGNRYEQYF
TRBV6-1 CAGSERPGFMNTEAFF
TRBV28 CASSYYRGLAPTSPYNEQFF
TRBV18 CASSPGGAQPQHF
TRBV25-1 CAAGVMAGYTF
TRBV6-1 CASSEGGLDTEAFF
TRBV27 CASSFGRGVGTEAFF
TRBV29-1 CSVTNRVRGYTF
TRBV4-1 CASSQMDREYEQYF
TRBV7-6 CASSQRLSGETQYF
TRBV7-2 CASSLGIGVRWSNEQFF
TRBV5-1 CASSGTSQYEQYF
TRBV6-1 CASSSPGLNTQYF
TRBV5-1 CASSPGGASNQPQHF
TRBV7-2 CASSVPSAPGELFF
TRBV19 CARDTCNQPQHF
TRBV14 CASSLTGGHEQYF
TRBV7-2 CASSRTGTGGWGETQYF
TRBV30 CAWSVLVSSTF
TRBV5-4 CASSLGGAHGYTF
TRBV27 CASSKDRGTYNEQFF
TRBV2 CASSYRTGSEQYF
TRBV2 CASSEGRGRPYNEQFF
TRBV7-6 CASSPGMRRGRLYGYTF
TRBV6-5 CASSYMGLARYNEQFF
TRBV7-8 CASSLTGTMNTEAFF
TRBV4-1 CASSQAGTVSPLHF
TRBV5-1 CASSLGQGLYEQYF
TRBV28 CASLRVGGNTEAFF
TRBV29-1 CSVEVTEAFF
TRBV11-3 CASSSTETQYF
TRBV18 CASSPPSQTYEQYF
TRBV6-5 CASSYGWGPGEKLFF
TRBV7-3 CASSLRGGTQETQYF
TRBV6-5 CASSYSGGGSYGYTF
TRBV28 CATRPGQRRTGELFF
TRBV10-1 CASSESQASGYTF
TRBV4-2 CASSQDEGRGKTQYF
TRBV11-2 CASSYGLAGGPSYNEQFF
TRBV28 CASTEGGAGGYTF
TRBV9 CASSVVSSGGRGGEQFF
TRBV28 CASLNRGGGQYF
TRBV30 CAWARGGSRQPQHF
TRBV5-5 CASSMEQGNTEAFF
TRBV30 CAWSVPTGGIQPQHF
TRBV28 CASSFISYGYTF
TRBV6-5 CASSYLLRQGAGELFF